This record concerns one TCR beta chain sequence. Its specificity is unknown. The entry originates in a study of cytomegalovirus exposure and HLA in healthy donors. Study results and caveats: Some highly shared sequence variants likely arose as a pipeline artifact.

The PCR ran on 60 Vbeta and 13 Jbeta primers. The method was immunoSEQ multiplex PCR; TCRdb's version includes in-frame clones alone and lacks a portion of them. Altogether 200,000 to 250,000 clones are present, about four fifths being singletons, with the ten largest covering roughly a tenth. The CDR3 loop spans 12 amino acids. From germline, CDR1 is MDHEN and CDR2 SYDVKM. The ends were cut back, 5 bases at V and 3 bases at J, with 7 bases in the middle. The sequenced sample consisted of PBMCs. The V call is TRBV28, the J call TRBJ1-2; D gene uncertain. The receptor was derived from a woman aged 45-65 years in good health and CMV-seropositive. Here the CDR3 reads CASSPRDYGYTF. Written as DNA, the CDR3 is TGTGCCAGCAGTCCCCGCGACTATGGCTACACCTTC.